The 21 T cell receptor beta chains in this list originate from one sample, sequenced in a study of molecular identifiers for immune sequencing clone quantification. TCRdb recomputed calls from the PCR reads with MiXCR, one row per CDR3 protein. Found here are 62,000 or so distinct CDR3 sequences, 15% to 20% of them singletons; the top ten hold over 1.3%. Material for sequencing was naive CD8+ T cells from blood, with Jurkat cell RNA spiked in. Subset denoted: FACS-sorted CD8+CD4-CCR7+CD45RA+ naive T cells. The receptors come from a human donor in good health. Some libraries in this study had Jurkat cell RNA spiked in.

As concerns this clonotype: This sequence may be a read error, since a much larger clone differs from it by one base. The rearrangement links TRBV13 to TRBJ2-1; D unclear. V lost 5 bases to trimming and J lost 9 bases, with 14 bases between them. Germline V CDR1 and CDR2: PRHDT, FYEKMQ (reference sequence). The CDR3 runs to 13 residues. CDR3 nucleotides: TGTGCCAGCAGCCTAACCTCTGCCGCTGAGCAGTTCTTC. Protein: CASSLTSAAEQFF. Drawing the rest from reference TRBV13 and TRBJ2-1, the complete variable domain is AAGVIQSPRHLIKEKRETATLKCYPIPRHDTVYWYQQGPGQDPQFLISFYEKMQSDKGSIPDRFSAQQFSDYHSELNMSSLELGDSALYFCASSLTSAAEQFFGPGTRLTVL.

This clonotype was seen at least ten times. The rearrangement uses TRBV5-4 and TRBJ2-3; no clear D. V lost 2 bases to trimming and J lost 2 bases, with 3 bases between them. Germline CDR1 is SGHNT and CDR2 is YYREEE (reference sequence). The CDR3 is 12 residues long. This chain's CDR3 is CASSFFTDTQYF. The CDR3 nucleotides read TGTGCCAGCAGCTTTTTCACAGATACGCAGTATTTT.

Details on this clonotype: A much larger clone differs from this one at a single base, so this may be a read error. The chain has TRBV6-1 and TRBJ1-5, with a weak D call TRBD1 (5 bases). The CDR3 consists of 15 residues. Germline-derived CDR1 and CDR2 are MNHNS and SASEGT. Trimming removed 7 bases from V and 0 bases from J, with 13 bases in between. CDR3 in DNA: TGTGCCAGCATCGGCCTCGGGACTAGCAATCAGCCCCAGCATTTT. It translates to CASIGLGTSNQPQHF.

This clonotype was found a few times. The CDR3 region is CATSPGSHEVNTEAFF. The CDR3 nucleotides are TGTGCCACCAGTCCGGGATCCCACGAGGTGAACACTGAAGCTTTCTTT. The chain carries TRBV24-1 and TRBJ1-1; D is uncertain. This CDR3 is built from 16 residues. The germline V gene has CDR1 KGHDR and CDR2 SFDVKD. The V end was cut by 6 bases, the J end by 0 bases, with 16 bases between.

This clonotype was recorded at least ten times. The V call is TRBV10-3, the J call TRBJ2-5, with 7 bases that match TRBD1. The germline CDR1 and CDR2 sequences are ENHRY and SYGVKD. Trimming at V came to 10 bases and at J to 0 bases, leaving 5 bases not matched to a gene. The length of the CDR3 is 13 residues. CDR3: CAREDRDQETQYF. For the CDR3, the DNA is TGTGCCAGAGAAGACAGGGACCAAGAGACCCAGTACTTC.

This clonotype was seen a handful of times. The V and J genes are TRBV5-8 and TRBJ2-1; 8 bases line up with TRBD2. This CDR3 is 17 amino acids long. The J segment lost 5 bases and the V segment lost 7 bases, leaving 17 bases of the junction unmatched. Germline V gene data show CDR1 as SGHTS and CDR2 as YDEGEE. The CDR3: CASPRGLSGIVNNEQFF. CDR3 sequence (DNA): TGTGCCAGCCCCCGAGGGCTTAGCGGGATCGTAAACAATGAGCAGTTCTTC.

This clonotype was recorded at least ten times. The chain couples TRBV28 to TRBJ2-7; TRBD2 agrees at 14 bases. Germline CDR1 is MDHEN and CDR2 is SYDVKM. The V segment lost 5 bases and the J segment 4 bases; nucleotides outside the gene matches: 7. The CDR3 totals 16 residues. The CDR3 sequence: CASSQPGLAGVYEQYF. The CDR3 DNA follows: TGTGCCAGCAGTCAACCGGGACTAGCGGGAGTATACGAGCAGTACTTC.

A note on this clonotype: Since a much larger clone is just one base distant, this may be a read error. This chain uses TRBV7-9 with TRBJ2-3; 8 bases are a match to TRBD2. V was pared by 5 bases and J by 2 bases, with 12 bases of the junction left unmatched. The CDR3 spans 17 residues. Germline loops: CDR1 SEHNR, CDR2 FQNEAQ (reference sequence). The chain's CDR3 is CASSLPQREKPTDTQYF. The CDR3 DNA is TGTGCCAGCAGCCTCCCCCAGCGGGAGAAGCCCACAGATACGCAGTATTTT.

This clonotype showed up many times. The chain carries TRBV4-3 and TRBJ2-3; D call uncertain. Germline V gene sequence: CDR1 LGHNA, CDR2 YSLEER. This CDR3 comprises 15 residues. Trimming removed 1 base at V and 5 bases at J, with 13 bases between. Written as DNA, the CDR3 is TGCGCCAGCAGCCAAGCGAACGGGCCTAGAGATACGCAGTATTTT. Protein product: CASSQANGPRDTQYF.

This clonotype occurred many times. The CDR3 DNA sequence: TGTGCCAGCGAGGACAATTCTTTAGGGTCTGGAAACACCATATATTTT. As protein: CASEDNSLGSGNTIYF. The V and J genes are TRBV7-2 and TRBJ1-3; maybe TRBD1 (5 bases). V was trimmed by 8 bases and J by 1 base, leaving 18 bases between them. The CDR3 sequence is 16 residues long. CDR1 SGHTA and CDR2 FQGNSA come from the germline V gene.

The sample holds many counts of this clonotype. The genes are TRBV2 and TRBJ2-7; 11 nucleotides match TRBD2. Per the germline V gene, CDR1 is SNHLY and CDR2 is FYNNEI. V was clipped by 4 bases and J by 4 bases; unmatched bases: 6. The CDR3 sequence is 15 residues long. CDR3 nucleotides: TGTGCCAGCAGTGCCCCCGGGACTAGCGGATACGAGCAGTACTTC. Translation gives CASSAPGTSGYEQYF.

This clonotype came up many times. This chain joins TRBV12-5 and TRBJ2-7; D gene uncertain. V shed 5 bases and J shed 6 bases, with 8 bases lying between them. Germline V gene lookup returns CDR1 LGHNT and CDR2 FRNRAP. The CDR3 consists of 11 residues. Here the CDR3 DNA reads TGTGCTAGTGGTACCCCGCCCGAGCAGTACTTC. This codes for CASGTPPEQYF. Filled out from reference TRBV12-5 and TRBJ2-7, the complete variable domain reads DARVTQTPRHKVTEMGQEVTMRCQPILGHNTVFWYRQTMMQGLELLAYFRNRAPLDDSGMPKDRFSAEMPDATLATLKIQPSEPRDSAVYFCASGTPPEQYFGPGTRLTVT.

This clonotype was picked up many times. The chain recombines TRBV7-9 with TRBJ2-2; 10 bases are shared with TRBD2. This CDR3 is built from 15 residues. J was trimmed by 5 bases and V by 5 bases; bases with no gene match: 5. CDR1 is SEHNR and CDR2 is FQNEAQ in the germline V gene (reference sequence). The CDR3: CASSEAGGPTGELFF. CDR3 bases: TGTGCCAGCAGCGAAGCGGGAGGGCCAACCGGGGAGCTGTTTTTT.

This clonotype was seen at least ten times. This chain uses TRBV27 with TRBJ2-1; 10 bases are shared with TRBD2. The CDR3 has 16 amino acids. With V trimmed by 3 bases and J by 1 base, 3 bases remained unmatched. The germline V gene has CDR1 MNHEY and CDR2 SMNVEV (reference sequence). The CDR3 sequence: CASSFAAGGSYNEQFF. CDR3 DNA: TGTGCCAGCAGTTTCGCAGCGGGAGGGTCCTACAATGAGCAGTTCTTC.

This clonotype was seen a few times. This chain uses TRBV27 with TRBJ2-7; TRBD1 might be the D (5 bases). V gave up 2 bases and J gave up 3 bases, with 8 bases separating them. The CDR3 runs to 13 residues. CDR1 and CDR2 from the germline V gene are MNHEY and SMNVEV (reference sequence). In nucleotides, the CDR3 is TGTGCCAGCAGTTTAGGGGCGAACTACGAGCAGTACTTC. Translating gives CASSLGANYEQYF.

This clonotype appeared many times. This sequence joins TRBV11-2 and TRBJ2-1; D is ambiguous. The CDR3 has 11 residues. CDR1 is SGHAT and CDR2 is FQNNGV in the germline V gene. Trimming cost V 3 bases and J 8 bases, with 5 bases left between them. The CDR3: CASSFGHEQFF. As DNA, the CDR3 is TGTGCCAGCAGCTTCGGTCATGAGCAGTTCTTC. Complete variable domain (other parts from reference TRBV11-2 and TRBJ2-1): EAGVAQSPRYKIIEKRQSVAFWCNPISGHATLYWYQQILGQGPKLLIQFQNNGVVDDSQLPKDRFSAERLKGVDSTLKIQPAKLEDSAVYLCASSFGHEQFFGPGTRLTVL.

There are a few counts of this clonotype. This chain links TRBV7-9 with TRBJ2-3; D may be TRBD1 (5 bases). Germline V gene sequence: CDR1 SEHNR, CDR2 FQNEAQ (reference sequence). The CDR3 covers 17 residues. The V end was cut by 8 bases, the J end by 5 bases, with 26 bases between. CDR3 bases: TGTGCCAGCCCCCCCGTTGTTAGACAGAACAAGGGAGATACGCAGTATTTT. Translated: CASPPVVRQNKGDTQYF.

CDR3 residues: CASSLAGQPLSYEQYF. CDR3 nucleotides: TGTGCCAGCAGCCTGGCGGGACAGCCACTTTCCTACGAGCAGTACTTC. The J gene is TRBJ2-7, the V gene TRBV5-5; the D gene is possibly TRBD1 (7 bases). V lost 4 bases and J 1 base, leaving 18 bases between the germline ends. Per the germline V gene, CDR1 is SGHKS and CDR2 is YYEKEE (reference sequence). CDR3 length: 16 residues.

This clonotype was detected a few times. The V call is TRBV30, the J call TRBJ1-1; TRBD1 matches at 8 bases. V lost 6 bases and J lost 1; bases outside the gene matches: 7. The germline CDR1 and CDR2 sequences are GTSNPN and SVGIG (reference sequence). CDR3 length equals 14 residues. CDR3 coding DNA: TGTGCCTGTGGTCTCGGACAGGGGAACACTGAAGCTTTCTTT. Protein product: CACGLGQGNTEAFF.

In its sample, this clonotype was seen many times. The rearrangement joins TRBV4-3 to TRBJ2-5; 8 bases match TRBD1. The ends lost 4 bases at V and 3 bases at J; junction bases unmatched: 7. Germline assignment: CDR1 LGHNA and CDR2 YSLEER. The CDR3 consists of 15 residues. CDR3: CASSRTLDREETQYF. The CDR3 DNA reads TGCGCCAGCAGCCGGACCTTGGACAGGGAAGAGACCCAGTACTTC.

This clonotype was counted at least ten times. This sequence joins TRBV5-6 and TRBJ2-2; tentative D call: TRBD1 (7 bases). This CDR3 comprises 16 residues. The germline V gene encodes CDR1 SGHDT and CDR2 YYEEEE. Trimming pared 2 bases from V and 4 bases from J, leaving 15 bases between. CDR3 residues: CASSLSLQGGTGELFF. CDR3 nucleotide sequence: TGTGCCAGCAGCTTATCTCTTCAGGGGGGCACCGGGGAGCTGTTTTTT.